This entry lists 21 T cell receptor beta chains sequenced from one sample in a study of shared clonotypes between healthy human individuals. Sequencing was performed with immunoSEQ multiplex PCR; in TCRdb, only in-frame clones are kept and a portion is missing. The data show about 820,000 clones, around 93% seen once. Positively selected for CCR7, the CD45RO-negative cells used as naive CD8 cells excluded terminally differentiated effector memory CD45RA+ cells. Sample: naive CD8+ T cells sorted from blood. These receptors were obtained from a man aged 30 to 39 in good health.

The rearrangement links TRBV2 to TRBJ1-2, with 7 bases aligning to TRBD1. The ends lost 7 bases at V and 8 bases at J; junction bases unmatched: 10. The CDR3 runs 13 residues. Germline assignment: CDR1 SNHLY and CDR2 FYNNEI. The CDR3 protein is CASKGAESSGYTF. The CDR3 nucleotides read TGTGCCAGCAAGGGGGCTGAATCCTCCGGCTACACCTTC. Complete variable domain (other parts from reference TRBV2 and TRBJ1-2): EPEVTQTPSHQVTQMGQEVILRCVPISNHLYFYWYRQILGQKVEFLVSFYNNEISEKSEIFDDQFSVERPDGSNFTLKIRSTKLEDSAMYFCASKGAESSGYTFGSGTRLTVV.

V is TRBV27 and J is TRBJ2-1; no reliable D call. The CDR3 consists of 13 residues. V was shortened by 2 bases and J by 8 bases, with 10 bases between the two germline ends. Germline CDR1 MNHEY, CDR2 SMNVEV (reference sequence). In DNA, the CDR3 is TGTGCCAGCAGTTTAAATGGTGCGGATGAGCAGTTCTTC. Its translation: CASSLNGADEQFF.

The chain joins TRBV27 to TRBJ2-3; D tentatively reads TRBD1 or TRBD2 (5 bases each). Germline-derived CDR1 and CDR2 are MNHEY and SMNVEV (reference sequence). The ends were cut back, 5 bases at V and 3 bases at J, with 12 bases in the middle. The length of the CDR3 is 14 residues. CDR3 residues: CASSRGAGTDTQYF. The CDR3 DNA sequence: TGTGCCAGCAGTCGAGGGGCTGGGACAGATACGCAGTATTTT.

The chain combines TRBV7-6 with TRBJ2-1, with 8 bases that match TRBD2. The CDR3 covers 14 residues. Trimming removed 5 bases from V and 9 bases from J; junction bases left unmatched: 9. CDR1 SGHVS and CDR2 FNYEAQ come from the germline V gene. CDR3 amino acids: CASSLPSGRPEQFF. CDR3 coding DNA: TGTGCCAGCAGCCTACCTAGCGGGCGTCCTGAGCAGTTCTTC.

The rearrangement joins TRBV11-2 to TRBJ1-1; D is undetermined. Trimming pared 5 bases from V and 1 base from J, leaving 5 bases between. Germline-derived CDR1 and CDR2 are SGHAT and FQNNGV. The CDR3 totals 12 residues. The CDR3 sequence is CASSQTNTEAFF. CDR3 coding DNA: TGTGCCAGCAGCCAGACGAACACTGAAGCTTTCTTT. The full variable domain, with the rest looked up from reference TRBV11-2 and TRBJ1-1, is EAGVAQSPRYKIIEKRQSVAFWCNPISGHATLYWYQQILGQGPKLLIQFQNNGVVDDSQLPKDRFSAERLKGVDSTLKIQPAKLEDSAVYLCASSQTNTEAFFGQGTRLTVV.

This sequence joins TRBV11-2 and TRBJ2-7, with 11 bases identical to TRBD1. Unmatched junction bases numbered 15, after V lost 4 bases and J lost 1 base. Germline V lookup: CDR1 SGHAT, CDR2 FQNNGV. This CDR3 contains 19 residues. CDR3 DNA sequence: TGTGCCAGCAGCTCCAGGACAGGGGGCTACCCGCATACTTCCTACGAGCAGTACTTC. As protein: CASSSRTGGYPHTSYEQYF.

This clone is a singleton in its sample. The rearrangement uses TRBV11-2 and TRBJ1-1; 7 nucleotides align to TRBD1. CDR3 length: 16 amino acids. Per the germline V gene, CDR1 is SGHAT and CDR2 is FQNNGV. The ends lost 6 bases at V and 4 bases at J; junction bases unmatched: 14. The CDR3 region has the DNA TGTGCCAGCAGGCCCAGGGGAAGGGGGCCAGGCACTGAAGCTTTCTTT. It is translated as CASRPRGRGPGTEAFF.

Only one count was recorded for this clone. V is TRBV18 and J is TRBJ1-3, with D unclear. Germline lookup yields CDR1 KGHSH and CDR2 LQKENI. CDR3 size: 16 residues. Trimming shortened V by 3 bases and J by 0 bases, and 12 bases separated the two germline ends. CDR3 nucleotide sequence: TGTGCCAGCTCACCTATCAGGACTCACTCTGGAAACACCATATATTTT. Its translation: CASSPIRTHSGNTIYF.

This clone appeared once. The V and J genes are TRBV9 and TRBJ2-2; tentatively, D is TRBD1 (7 bases). Trimming removed 3 bases from V and 6 bases from J, with 18 bases in between. This CDR3 spans 16 amino acids. Germline assignment: CDR1 SGDLS and CDR2 YYNGEE. The CDR3 spells CASSARGTPRAGELFF. In DNA form, the CDR3 reads TGTGCCAGCAGCGCCAGGGGGACTCCCCGGGCCGGGGAGCTGTTTTTT. The complete variable domain, with remaining parts taken from reference TRBV9 and TRBJ2-2, reads DSGVTQTPKHLITATGQRVTLRCSPRSGDLSVYWYQQSLDQGLQFLIQYYNGEERAKGNILERFSAQQFPDLHSELNLSSLELGDSALYFCASSARGTPRAGELFFGEGSRLTVL.

The chain employs TRBV21-1 and TRBJ1-5; the listed D gene, TRBD1, was not tested against the DNA. TRBV21-1 corresponds to a pseudogene. The CDR3 totals 15 residues. CDR3 sequence reads: CASSKWDRGNQPQHF. CDR3 nucleotide sequence: TGTGCCAGCAGCAAATGGGACAGGGGCAATCAGCCCCAGCATTTT.

This clone was counted a single time. The chain employs TRBV7-9 and TRBJ2-7; 7 nucleotides match TRBD2. Losses at the gene ends were 0 bases for V and 4 bases for J; bases not matched to a gene: 18. The CDR3 runs 19 residues. Per the germline V gene, CDR1 is SEHNR and CDR2 is FQNEAQ (reference sequence). The CDR3 spells CASSLAQLSGMSHFYEQYF. CDR3 coding DNA: TGTGCCAGCAGCTTAGCGCAGTTGAGCGGGATGAGCCATTTTTACGAGCAGTACTTC.

The chain employs TRBV7-9 and TRBJ2-7; possibly TRBD1 for D (6 bases). Germline CDR1 reads SEHNR; CDR2 reads FQNEAQ (reference sequence). Trimming stripped 1 base from V and 4 bases from J, with 23 bases between. The CDR3 runs to 18 residues. The CDR3 spells CASSLVIIPGAQGYEQYF. CDR3 DNA: TGTGCCAGCAGCTTAGTTATAATACCAGGGGCCCAGGGTTACGAGCAGTACTTC.

This clone has a handful of counts. The chain links TRBV10-3 to TRBJ2-1; tentative D call: TRBD1 (5 bases). Germline V gene data show CDR1 as ENHRY and CDR2 as SYGVKD. This CDR3 has 13 amino acids. The V and J ends lost 11 bases and 5 bases respectively, with 16 bases between them. Here the CDR3 reads CAASRDRNNEQFF. The CDR3 region has the DNA TGTGCCGCCTCAAGAGACAGAAACAATGAGCAGTTCTTC.

This clone was observed a single time. The chain joins TRBV11-2 to TRBJ1-4; D is unresolved. This CDR3 contains 12 residues. V lost 6 bases to trimming and J lost 4 bases, with 6 bases between them. Germline assignment: CDR1 SGHAT and CDR2 FQNNGV. The CDR3 spells CASSNINEKLFF. CDR3 nucleotides: TGTGCCAGCAGTAATATTAATGAAAAACTGTTTTTT.

The chain links TRBV13 to TRBJ2-1, with 10 bases lining up with TRBD1. Germline values: CDR1 PRHDT, CDR2 FYEKMQ (reference sequence). The V segment lost 5 bases and the J segment 5 bases; nucleotides outside the gene matches: 9. This CDR3 contains 16 residues. The CDR3 sequence: CASSITGTGVNNEQFF. CDR3 coding DNA: TGTGCCAGCAGCATCACCGGGACAGGGGTAAACAATGAGCAGTTCTTC.

The rearrangement uses TRBV27 and TRBJ1-3; TRBD1 aligns across 9 bases. The germline V gene has CDR1 MNHEY and CDR2 SMNVEV (reference sequence). V dropped 5 bases and J dropped 7; count of bases not matched to a gene: 9. CDR3 length equals 15 residues. CDR3 sequence: CASSLTSGTGNTIYF. The CDR3 DNA is TGTGCCAGCAGTCTAACCTCCGGGACAGGGAACACCATATATTTT.

The V call is TRBV13, the J call TRBJ2-5; D gene ambiguous. This CDR3 comprises 13 residues. With 0 bases removed from V and 5 bases from J, the gap between germline ends came to 7 bases. Germline V CDR1 and CDR2: PRHDT, FYEKMQ (reference sequence). CDR3 nucleotides: TGTGCCAGCAGCTTAGGGGCCCCGGAGACCCAGTACTTC. It specifies CASSLGAPETQYF.

The chain combines TRBV30 with TRBJ2-3; 11 nucleotides line up with TRBD2. With V trimmed by 1 base and J by 6 bases, 6 bases remained unmatched. Germline V lookup: CDR1 GTSNPN, CDR2 SVGIG (reference sequence). The CDR3 consists of 15 residues. The CDR3 loop is CAWSATSGSEDTQYF. For the CDR3, the DNA is TGTGCCTGGAGTGCCACTAGCGGGAGTGAGGATACGCAGTATTTT.

CDR3 loop: CSVEFTGLYEQYF. CDR3 bases: TGCAGCGTTGAATTTACAGGGCTCTACGAGCAGTACTTC. The V call is TRBV29-1, the J call TRBJ2-7; maybe TRBD1 (6 bases). Germline assignment: CDR1 SQVTM and CDR2 ANQGSEA. V was pared by 2 bases and J by 3 bases, with 11 bases between. The CDR3 extends over 13 amino acids.

V gene TRBV30 combines with J gene TRBJ1-2; 9 positions agree with TRBD1. The CDR3 has 14 amino acids. J gave up 3 bases and V 5 bases, and 7 bases lay outside the gene matches. Germline CDR1 is GTSNPN and CDR2 is SVGIG (reference sequence). The CDR3 bases are TGTGCCTGGCTCCCGGGACAGGGTTACTATGGCTACACCTTC. Protein product: CAWLPGQGYYGYTF.

The rearrangement links TRBV28 to TRBJ2-7; 8 nucleotides match TRBD1. CDR3 length: 14 residues. The J segment lost 3 bases and the V segment lost 7 bases, leaving 8 bases of the junction unmatched. The V gene's germline CDR1 is MDHEN and CDR2 SYDVKM. The CDR3 sequence: CASKMGTGLYEQYF. The CDR3 DNA reads as TGTGCCAGCAAGATGGGGACAGGACTCTACGAGCAGTACTTC.